This section outlines one T cell receptor (beta chain) sequence together with its context. The entry originates in a study of blood T cell repertoires in COVID-19. Study overall: PBMCs, B-cell-depleted T cells, or T cells provided the cDNA or gDNA that made up the material.

J lost 5 bases, V lost 7 bases, and 6 bases had no gene match. The CDR3 contains 14 residues. Germline lookup yields CDR1 MNHNY and CDR2 SVGAGI (reference sequence). In the original processing: From reference gene primer amplification, estimates of nucleated cell counts were derived. Measured with immunoSEQ multiplex PCR; TCRdb has only the in-frame clones, and not every one. The V and J calls and the clone size are those of that table, but D and trimming were determined from the DNA. The profile shows approximately 90,000 clones, about 86% of them singletons. The specimen was peripheral blood. This clonotype was sampled from a man in his fifties or sixties with acute or convalescent COVID-19. The rearrangement joins TRBV6-6 to TRBJ1-5, with TRBD1 matching over 9 bases. This chain's CDR3 is CASTDRGNHQPQHF. CDR3 nucleotides: TGTGCCAGCACCGACAGGGGGAATCATCAGCCCCAGCATTTT.